Each of the 32 T cell receptor beta chains below was sequenced from the same sample in a study of cytomegalovirus exposure and HLA in healthy donors. The PCR made use of 60 Vbeta and 13 Jbeta primers. Profiled with immunoSEQ multiplex PCR; TCRdb holds only in-frame clones, not every one. The repertoire has about 99,000 clones, about 80% of them found once; the top ten carry less than 3.5%. The specimen was PBMCs. The receptors come from a male donor in good health and CMV-seropositive.

This clone has more than one count but fewer than ten. The chain links TRBV7-6 to TRBJ1-6; the D gene is possibly TRBD1 (6 bases). Germline CDR1 and CDR2: SGHVS and FNYEAQ. The V end was cut by 5 bases, the J end by 8 bases, with 13 bases between. The CDR3 has 14 residues. This CDR3 reads CASSTGWRDSPLHF. The CDR3 coding sequence is TGTGCCAGCAGCACAGGGTGGAGAGATTCACCCCTCCACTTT.

This chain connects TRBV4-3 to TRBJ2-3; 8 bases fit TRBD2. V gave up 4 bases and J gave up 2 bases; unmatched junction bases: 2. CDR3 size: 14 residues. The germline CDR1 and CDR2 sequences are LGHNA and YSLEER. The chain's CDR3 is CASSLSGVTDTQYF. CDR3 in DNA: TGCGCCAGCAGCCTTAGCGGGGTCACAGATACGCAGTATTTT.

The chain is built from TRBV27 and TRBJ2-1; D is perhaps TRBD2 (5 bases). V lost 8 bases, J lost 4 bases, and 12 bases lay in between. Germline V gene lookup returns CDR1 MNHEY and CDR2 SMNVEV (reference sequence). The CDR3 has 13 amino acids. The CDR3 is CASCRSGYNEQFF. The CDR3 DNA is TGTGCCAGCTGCCGATCGGGATACAATGAGCAGTTCTTC.

V and J are TRBV10-2 and TRBJ2-1, with 7 bases aligning to TRBD1. CDR3 length: 14 residues. The trim removed 6 bases at V and 1 base at J, leaving 3 bases unmatched. Per germline, CDR1 WSHSY and CDR2 SAAADI. The CDR3 protein is CASRARGSYNEQFF. In DNA form, the CDR3 reads TGCGCCAGCAGGGCCAGGGGGTCCTACAATGAGCAGTTCTTC.

V gene TRBV7-2 combines with J gene TRBJ1-6, with unresolved D. CDR1 and CDR2 (germline): SGHTA, FQGNSA. This CDR3 has 15 amino acids. The V end was cut by 1 base, the J end by 6 bases, with 10 bases between. This CDR3 is CASSLGSQSNSPLHF. Here the CDR3 DNA reads TGTGCCAGCAGCTTAGGGTCACAAAGTAATTCACCCCTCCACTTT.

V and J are TRBV6-5 and TRBJ2-3; D perhaps matches TRBD1 (5 bases). The CDR3 is made up of 16 amino acids. Germline V gives CDR1 MNHEY, CDR2 SVGAGI. The ends were cut back, 0 bases at V and 0 bases at J, with 10 bases in the middle. CDR3 protein: CASSYSSGASTDTQYF. CDR3 nucleotide sequence: TGTGCCAGCAGTTACTCGAGTGGGGCTAGCACAGATACGCAGTATTTT.

The chain couples TRBV19 to TRBJ2-5; tentatively, D is TRBD2 (5 bases). The V end was cut by 5 bases, the J end by 5 bases, with 12 bases between. CDR1 and CDR2 from the germline V gene are LNHDA and SQIVND (reference sequence). This CDR3 has 13 residues. CDR3 nucleotide sequence: TGTGCCAGTAGTTTAACCCGGGGTGAGACCCAGTACTTC. It specifies CASSLTRGETQYF.

J is TRBJ2-1 and V is TRBV2; 12 bases fit TRBD2. Germline values: CDR1 SNHLY, CDR2 FYNNEI. This CDR3 is 16 amino acids long. With 5 bases clipped from V and 4 bases from J, the junction kept 6 bases outside the gene matches. CDR3 protein: CASSSRTSGAYNEQFF. CDR3 coding DNA: TGTGCCAGCAGTTCTCGGACTAGCGGGGCTTACAATGAGCAGTTCTTC.

The chain joins TRBV2 to TRBJ2-1, with TRBD2 as a possible D gene (6 bases). CDR1 SNHLY and CDR2 FYNNEI come from the germline V gene. The CDR3 has 13 residues. Trimming pared 5 bases from V and 7 bases from J, leaving 12 bases between. CDR3 protein: CASSNSLANEQFF. The CDR3 nucleotides read TGTGCCAGCAGTAATTCCCTAGCGAATGAGCAGTTCTTC.

The chain has TRBV2 and TRBJ1-1, with D unresolved. The germline V gene has CDR1 SNHLY and CDR2 FYNNEI. The CDR3 is 13 residues long. V lost 1 base and J lost 8, with 11 bases in between. The CDR3, as DNA: TGTGCCAGCAGTGAAGGGCCAAATCAAGAAGCTTTCTTT. Residues: CASSEGPNQEAFF. Drawing the rest from reference TRBV2 and TRBJ1-1, the complete variable domain is EPEVTQTPSHQVTQMGQEVILRCVPISNHLYFYWYRQILGQKVEFLVSFYNNEISEKSEIFDDQFSVERPDGSNFTLKIRSTKLEDSAMYFCASSEGPNQEAFFGQGTRLTVV.

V gene TRBV19 combines with J gene TRBJ1-2; TRBD1 aligns across 7 bases. The CDR3 runs to 16 residues. The V gene's germline CDR1 is LNHDA and CDR2 SQIVND (reference sequence). The ends lost 2 bases at V and 5 bases at J; junction bases unmatched: 11. CDR3 loop: CASSISVAGGRYGYTF. The CDR3 coding sequence is TGTGCCAGTAGTATATCCGTGGCAGGGGGAAGGTATGGCTACACCTTC.

This clone showed up just once. The rearrangement joins TRBV2 to TRBJ1-5, with D perhaps matching TRBD1 (5 bases). Trimming shortened V by 3 bases and J by 3 bases, and 12 bases separated the two germline ends. The CDR3 extends over 15 amino acids. Looked up from germline, CDR1 is SNHLY and CDR2 is FYNNEI. This chain's CDR3 is CASSEVSGFNQPQHF. In DNA form, the CDR3 reads TGTGCCAGCAGTGAGGTATCAGGGTTCAATCAGCCCCAGCATTTT.

This sequence joins TRBV7-8 and TRBJ1-6, with no clear D. The V gene lost 1 base and the J gene lost 7 bases, with 14 bases spanning the gap. The CDR3 spans 16 residues. Germline CDR1 reads SGHVS; CDR2 reads FQNEAQ. The CDR3 spells CASSLDLKAANSPLHF. The CDR3 DNA reads as TGTGCCAGCAGCTTAGATTTGAAGGCAGCGAATTCACCCCTCCACTTT.

CDR3 protein: CASSPAVLGTEAFF. CDR3 nucleotides: TGCGCCAGCAGCCCTGCCGTCCTAGGTACTGAAGCTTTCTTT. The V call is TRBV5-1, the J call TRBJ1-1, with D unresolved. V lost 4 bases and J 5 bases, leaving 15 bases between the germline ends. CDR1 is SGHRS, CDR2 YFSETQ, per germline. The CDR3 contains 14 residues.

This clone has only one observation. The chain links TRBV19 to TRBJ2-6, with 7 nucleotides matching TRBD2. The CDR3 totals 19 residues. V was clipped by 1 base and J by 0 bases; unmatched bases: 9. Germline V lookup: CDR1 LNHDA, CDR2 SQIVND (reference sequence). CDR3 sequence (DNA): TGTGCCAGTAGTATAGGGGGGAGGGTCCTAATCTCTGGGGCCAACGTCCTGACTTTC. Translation gives CASSIGGRVLISGANVLTF.

The CDR3 sequence is CASSTIGQPRDEQFF. CDR3 bases: TGTGCCAGCAGCACGATAGGACAGCCTAGGGATGAGCAGTTCTTC. This chain connects TRBV7-3 to TRBJ2-1, with TRBD1 as a possible D gene (6 bases). The CDR3 loop spans 15 amino acids. Looked up from germline, CDR1 is SGHTA and CDR2 is FQGTGA. The V and J ends lost 5 bases and 8 bases respectively, with 19 bases between them.

This chain links TRBV7-8 with TRBJ1-5, with D possibly TRBD1 on 6 matching bases. The length of the CDR3 is 14 residues. CDR1 is SGHVS, CDR2 FQNEAQ, per germline. Trimming shortened V by 7 bases and J by 6 bases, and 16 bases separated the two germline ends. CDR3 residues: CASTQRGHTQPQHF. DNA of the CDR3: TGTGCCAGCACTCAGCGGGGGCACACTCAGCCCCAGCATTTT.

This clone was counted once. The rearrangement uses TRBV10-3 and TRBJ1-4; 10 positions match TRBD1. Germline V gene lookup returns CDR1 ENHRY and CDR2 SYGVKD. CDR3 size: 13 residues. The J segment lost 6 bases and the V segment lost 11 bases, leaving 6 bases of the junction unmatched. As DNA, the CDR3 is TGTGCCTCCCGCGGGACAGGGGATGAAAAACTGTTTTTT. It translates to CASRGTGDEKLFF.

The gene calls are TRBV5-6 and TRBJ1-2; no firm D call. Germline V lookup: CDR1 SGHDT, CDR2 YYEEEE. The CDR3 runs to 11 residues. Trimming removed 1 base at V and 8 bases at J, with 6 bases between. The CDR3 loop reads CASSLRGGYTF. For the CDR3, the DNA is TGTGCCAGCAGCTTGCGCGGGGGCTACACCTTC. Variable domain in full (rest from reference TRBV5-6 and TRBJ1-2): DAGVTQSPTHLIKTRGQQVTLRCSPKSGHDTVSWYQQALGQGPQFIFQYYEEEERQRGNFPDRFSGHQFPNYSSELNVNALLLGDSALYLCASSLRGGYTFGSGTRLTVV.

V gene TRBV6-1 combines with J gene TRBJ1-2, with TRBD1 matching over 11 bases. From germline, CDR1 is MNHNS and CDR2 SASEGT. Trimming took 7 bases from V and 7 from J; bases not matched to a gene: 5. The CDR3 is 13 residues long. DNA of the CDR3: TGTGCCAGCACCCTCGGGACAGGGGGTGGCTACACCTTC. It specifies CASTLGTGGGYTF.

The J gene is TRBJ1-4, the V gene TRBV19; 8 nucleotides line up with TRBD1. Trimming at V came to 3 bases and at J to 4 bases, leaving 4 bases not matched to a gene. The CDR3 runs to 15 residues. Germline loops: CDR1 LNHDA, CDR2 SQIVND (reference sequence). The chain's CDR3 is CASSMDRAFNEKLFF. CDR3 sequence (DNA): TGTGCCAGTAGTATGGACAGGGCCTTTAATGAAAAACTGTTTTTT.

The rearrangement joins TRBV18 to TRBJ1-1; D remains unclear. This CDR3 has 15 residues. Between the trimmed V and J ends, which lost 2 bases and 1 base, there was a span of 11 bases. Germline CDR1 is KGHSH and CDR2 is LQKENI. The CDR3, as DNA: TGTGCCAGCTCACCAGCCACTGCCCCGAACACTGAAGCTTTCTTT. The encoded protein is CASSPATAPNTEAFF.

The chain combines TRBV5-1 with TRBJ2-3; a weak D match, TRBD1 (5 bases). Germline V gene sequence: CDR1 SGHRS, CDR2 YFSETQ. Trimming shortened V by 1 base and J by 4 bases, and 10 bases separated the two germline ends. There are 14 residues in the CDR3. This CDR3 is CASSLTGPPDTQYF. CDR3 bases: TGCGCCAGCAGCTTGACAGGACCACCAGATACGCAGTATTTT.

This clone has only a few counts. The chain recombines TRBV9 with TRBJ2-7, with D perhaps matching TRBD1 (6 bases). V gave up 0 bases and J gave up 1 base, with 11 bases separating them. CDR1 and CDR2 from the germline V gene are SGDLS and YYNGEE. This CDR3 is built from 15 residues. The CDR3 here is CASSVGWGQSYEQYF. The CDR3 DNA reads TGTGCCAGCAGCGTAGGGTGGGGGCAGTCCTACGAGCAGTACTTC.

The rearrangement joins TRBV19 to TRBJ1-1; unclear D gene. The CDR3 has 15 amino acids. Germline CDR1 is LNHDA and CDR2 is SQIVND (reference sequence). Trimming took 0 bases from V and 1 from J, leaving 9 bases between them. The CDR3 loop is CASSIESGQNTEAFF. DNA for the CDR3: TGTGCCAGTAGTATAGAATCAGGTCAGAACACTGAAGCTTTCTTT.

This clone was recorded only once. This chain uses TRBV28 with TRBJ1-5, with 7 nucleotides matching TRBD1. Germline-derived CDR1 and CDR2 are MDHEN and SYDVKM. Trimming cost V 3 bases and J 4 bases; bases outside gene matches: 6. This CDR3 region has 15 residues. The CDR3 bases are TGTGCCAGCAGTTTGCGGGACAGTATAAATCAGCCCCAGCATTTT. It encodes CASSLRDSINQPQHF.

V usage is TRBV7-3 and J usage is TRBJ2-3, with 8 bases aligning to TRBD2. V trimming: 2 bases; J trimming: 1 base; junction bases outside the gene matches: 5. The germline CDR1 and CDR2 sequences are SGHTA and FQGTGA. This CDR3 contains 16 residues. CDR3 protein: CASSLGSGVGTDTQYF. The CDR3 DNA follows: TGTGCCAGCAGCTTAGGTAGCGGGGTAGGCACAGATACGCAGTATTTT.

V and J are TRBV6-5 and TRBJ2-7, with TRBD1 matching over 7 bases. The CDR3 runs 15 residues. Germline loops: CDR1 MNHEY, CDR2 SVGAGI. V lost 0 bases, J lost 3 bases, and 5 bases stayed unmatched. In DNA form, the CDR3 reads TGTGCCAGCAGTTACTCCAGGGGGTATGGCTACGAGCAGTACTTC. Its protein product is CASSYSRGYGYEQYF.

This clone was seen more than once but under ten times. The chain combines TRBV6-5 with TRBJ1-5; no reliable D call. Trimming shortened V by 7 bases and J by 0 bases, and 10 bases separated the two germline ends. The CDR3 is made up of 14 amino acids. Germline assignment: CDR1 MNHEY and CDR2 SVGAGI. CDR3 in amino acids: CASTDNPSNQPQHF. In nucleotides, the CDR3 is TGTGCCAGCACCGACAACCCTAGCAATCAGCCCCAGCATTTT.

This clone was observed a few times. The gene calls are TRBV7-2 and TRBJ1-2, with TRBD1 matching over 7 bases. The CDR3 has 13 residues. Per the germline V gene, CDR1 is SGHTA and CDR2 is FQGNSA. V shed 5 bases and J 7 bases; nucleotides not matched to a gene: 7. The CDR3 sequence: CASSATGLAGYTF. The CDR3 DNA follows: TGTGCCAGCAGCGCGACAGGGCTCGCTGGCTACACCTTC.

The chain joins TRBV6-5 to TRBJ1-6; D possibly corresponds to TRBD1 (5 bases). The CDR3 runs to 13 residues. Germline V lookup: CDR1 MNHEY, CDR2 SVGAGI. V lost 2 bases and J 11 bases, leaving 10 bases between the germline ends. The CDR3 DNA is TGTGCCAGCAGTTACGCAGGGAAGACACCCCTCCACTTT. The encoded protein is CASSYAGKTPLHF.

The chain uses TRBV27 and TRBJ2-3, with D possibly TRBD2 on 6 matching bases. Trimming took off 2 bases at V and 2 bases at J, with 8 bases between the two ends. Per the germline V gene, CDR1 is MNHEY and CDR2 is SMNVEV (reference sequence). This CDR3 region has 14 residues. The CDR3 is CASSLGDSTDTQYF. In nucleotides, the CDR3 is TGTGCCAGCAGTTTAGGGGACTCCACAGATACGCAGTATTTT.